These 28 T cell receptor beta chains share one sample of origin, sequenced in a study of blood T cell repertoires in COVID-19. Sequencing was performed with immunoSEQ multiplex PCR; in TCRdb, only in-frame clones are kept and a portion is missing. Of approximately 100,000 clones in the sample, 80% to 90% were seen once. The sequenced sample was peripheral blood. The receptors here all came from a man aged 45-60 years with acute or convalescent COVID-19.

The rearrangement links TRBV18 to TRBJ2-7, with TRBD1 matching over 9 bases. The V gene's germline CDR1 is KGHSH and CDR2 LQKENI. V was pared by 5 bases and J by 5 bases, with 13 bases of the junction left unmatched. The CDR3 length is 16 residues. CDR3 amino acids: CASSTGTGRFMNEQYF. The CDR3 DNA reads TGTGCCAGCTCAACCGGGACAGGGAGGTTCATGAACGAGCAGTACTTC.

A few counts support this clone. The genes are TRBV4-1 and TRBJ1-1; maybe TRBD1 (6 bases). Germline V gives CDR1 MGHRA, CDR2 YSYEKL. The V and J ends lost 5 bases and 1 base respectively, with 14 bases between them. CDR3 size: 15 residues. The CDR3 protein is CASSLGGASNTEAFF. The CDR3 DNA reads TGCGCCAGCAGCTTAGGGGGGGCTTCGAACACTGAAGCTTTCTTT.

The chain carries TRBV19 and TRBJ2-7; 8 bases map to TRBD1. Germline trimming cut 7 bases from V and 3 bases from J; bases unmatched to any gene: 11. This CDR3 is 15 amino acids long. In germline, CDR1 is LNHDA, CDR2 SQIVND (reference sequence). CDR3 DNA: TGTGCCAGTACCACCGACGGCAGGGGGCTCTACGAGCAGTACTTC. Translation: CASTTDGRGLYEQYF.

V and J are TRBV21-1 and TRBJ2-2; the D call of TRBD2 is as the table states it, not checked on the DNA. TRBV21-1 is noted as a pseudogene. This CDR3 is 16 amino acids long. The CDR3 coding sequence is TGTGCCAGCAGCAAAGTGGGGACTAGCGTGGCCGGGGAGCTGTTTTTT. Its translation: CASSKVGTSVAGELFF.

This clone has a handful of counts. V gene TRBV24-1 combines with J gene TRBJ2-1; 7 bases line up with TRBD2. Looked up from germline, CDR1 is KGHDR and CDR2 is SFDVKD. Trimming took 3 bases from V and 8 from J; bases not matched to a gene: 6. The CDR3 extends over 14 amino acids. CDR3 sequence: CATSDPSRGDEQFF. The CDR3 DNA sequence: TGTGCCACCAGTGATCCGAGCCGGGGGGATGAGCAGTTCTTC.

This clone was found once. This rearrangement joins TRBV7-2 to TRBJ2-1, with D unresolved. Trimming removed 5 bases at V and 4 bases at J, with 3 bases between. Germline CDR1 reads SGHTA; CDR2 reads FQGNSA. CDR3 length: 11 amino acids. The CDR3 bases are TGTGCCAGCAGCCCATACAATGAGCAGTTCTTC. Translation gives CASSPYNEQFF.

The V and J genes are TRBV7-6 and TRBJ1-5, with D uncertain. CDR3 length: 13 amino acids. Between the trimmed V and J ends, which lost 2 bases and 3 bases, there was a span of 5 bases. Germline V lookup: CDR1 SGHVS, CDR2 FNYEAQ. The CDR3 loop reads CASSLSVNQPQHF. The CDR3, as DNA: TGTGCCAGCAGCTTAAGCGTCAATCAGCCCCAGCATTTT.

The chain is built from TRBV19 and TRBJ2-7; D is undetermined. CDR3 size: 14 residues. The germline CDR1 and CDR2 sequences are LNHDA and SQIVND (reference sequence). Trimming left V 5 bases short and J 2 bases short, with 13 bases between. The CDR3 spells CASSQQIHPYEQYF. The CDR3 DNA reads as TGTGCCAGTAGTCAACAGATCCATCCCTACGAGCAGTACTTC.

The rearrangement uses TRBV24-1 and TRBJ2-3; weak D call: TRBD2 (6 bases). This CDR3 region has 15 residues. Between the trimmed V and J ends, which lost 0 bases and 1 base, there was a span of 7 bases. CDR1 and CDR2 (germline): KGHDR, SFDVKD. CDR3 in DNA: TGTGCCACCAGTGATTTGGGAGGGGGCACAGATACGCAGTATTTT. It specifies CATSDLGGGTDTQYF.

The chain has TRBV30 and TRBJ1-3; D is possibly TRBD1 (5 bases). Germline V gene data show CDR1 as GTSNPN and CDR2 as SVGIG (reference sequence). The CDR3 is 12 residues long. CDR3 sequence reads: CAVGQERNTIYF. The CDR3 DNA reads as TGTGCGGTGGGGCAGGAGAGGAACACCATATATTTT.

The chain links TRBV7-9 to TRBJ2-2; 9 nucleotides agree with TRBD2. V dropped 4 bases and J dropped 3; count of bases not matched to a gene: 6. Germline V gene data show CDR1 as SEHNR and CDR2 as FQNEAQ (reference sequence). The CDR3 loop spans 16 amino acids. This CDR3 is CASSSDLAGYTGELFF. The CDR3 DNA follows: TGTGCCAGCAGCTCAGACCTAGCGGGATACACCGGGGAGCTGTTTTTT.

This chain's CDR3 is CASSLIAGGENEQFF. Written as DNA, the CDR3 is TGTGCCAGCAGCTTAATAGCGGGAGGCGAGAATGAGCAGTTCTTC. The chain employs TRBV7-9 and TRBJ2-1; TRBD2 matches at 10 bases. The CDR3 is made up of 15 amino acids. V shed 2 bases and J 7 bases; nucleotides not matched to a gene: 5. Germline CDR1 and CDR2: SEHNR and FQNEAQ (reference sequence).

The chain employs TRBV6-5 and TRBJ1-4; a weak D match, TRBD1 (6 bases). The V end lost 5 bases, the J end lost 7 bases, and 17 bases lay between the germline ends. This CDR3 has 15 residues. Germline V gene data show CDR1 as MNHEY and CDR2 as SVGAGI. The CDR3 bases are TGTGCCAGCAGTCAGGGCGGGGGGGCCGGTGAAAAACTGTTTTTT. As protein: CASSQGGGAGEKLFF.

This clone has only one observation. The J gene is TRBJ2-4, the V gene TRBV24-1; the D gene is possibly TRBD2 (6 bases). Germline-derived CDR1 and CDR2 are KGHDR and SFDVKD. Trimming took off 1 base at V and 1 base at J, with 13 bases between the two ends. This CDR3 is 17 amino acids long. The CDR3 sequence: CATSDFPASAAKNIQYF. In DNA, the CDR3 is TGTGCCACCAGTGATTTCCCTGCTAGCGCGGCCAAAAACATTCAGTACTTC.

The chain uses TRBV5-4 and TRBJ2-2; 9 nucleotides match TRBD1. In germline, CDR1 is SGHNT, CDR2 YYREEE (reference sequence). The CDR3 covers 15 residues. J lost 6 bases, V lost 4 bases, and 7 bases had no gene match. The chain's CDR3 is CASSPRDRASGELFF. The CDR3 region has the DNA TGTGCCAGCAGCCCCCGGGACAGGGCCTCCGGGGAGCTGTTTTTT.

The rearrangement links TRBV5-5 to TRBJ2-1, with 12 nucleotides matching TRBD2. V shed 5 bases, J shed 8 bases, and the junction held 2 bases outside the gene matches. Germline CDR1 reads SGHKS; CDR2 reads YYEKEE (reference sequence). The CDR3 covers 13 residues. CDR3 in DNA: TGTGCCAGCAGACTAGCGGGAGGTGATGAGCAGTTCTTC. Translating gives CASRLAGGDEQFF.

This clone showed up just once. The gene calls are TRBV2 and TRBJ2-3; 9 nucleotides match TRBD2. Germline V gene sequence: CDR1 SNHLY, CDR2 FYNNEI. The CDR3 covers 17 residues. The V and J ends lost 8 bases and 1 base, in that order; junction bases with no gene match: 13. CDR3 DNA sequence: TGTGCCAGCTCCGGCCATCGGGTAGCGGGGGGCACAGATACGCAGTATTTT. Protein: CASSGHRVAGGTDTQYF.

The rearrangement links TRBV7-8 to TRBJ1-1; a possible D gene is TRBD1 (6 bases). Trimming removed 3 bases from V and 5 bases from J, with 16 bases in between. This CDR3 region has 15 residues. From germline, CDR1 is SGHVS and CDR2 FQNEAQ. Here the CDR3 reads CASSFLRGAGTEAFF. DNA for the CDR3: TGTGCCAGCAGCTTCCTTCGGGGGGCGGGGACTGAAGCTTTCTTT.

The CDR3 sequence is CASSIQGLDNEQFF. CDR3 DNA: TGTGCCAGCAGCATACAGGGGCTTGACAATGAGCAGTTCTTC. V is TRBV5-4 and J is TRBJ2-1, with 7 positions matching TRBD1. The CDR3 runs 14 residues. CDR1 and CDR2 from the germline V gene are SGHNT and YYREEE (reference sequence). The J segment lost 5 bases and the V segment lost 4 bases, leaving 6 bases of the junction unmatched.

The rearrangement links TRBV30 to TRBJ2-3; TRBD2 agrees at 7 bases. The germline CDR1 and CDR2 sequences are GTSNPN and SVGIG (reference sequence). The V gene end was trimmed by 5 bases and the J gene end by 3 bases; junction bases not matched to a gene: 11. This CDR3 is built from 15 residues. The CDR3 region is CAWSLGGSGTDTQYF. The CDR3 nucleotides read TGTGCCTGGTCTCTAGGCGGGAGCGGGACAGATACGCAGTATTTT.

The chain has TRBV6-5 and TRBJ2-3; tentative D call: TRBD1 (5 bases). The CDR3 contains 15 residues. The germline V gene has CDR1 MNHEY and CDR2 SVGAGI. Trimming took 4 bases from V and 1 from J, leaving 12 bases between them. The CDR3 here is CASSWQGSGTDTQYF. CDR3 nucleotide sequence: TGTGCCAGCAGTTGGCAGGGAAGTGGCACAGATACGCAGTATTTT.

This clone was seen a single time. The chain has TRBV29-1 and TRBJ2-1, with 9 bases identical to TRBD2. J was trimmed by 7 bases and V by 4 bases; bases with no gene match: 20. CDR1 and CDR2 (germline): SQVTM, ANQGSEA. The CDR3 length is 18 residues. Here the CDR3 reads CSVGGPHRGSGRANEQFF. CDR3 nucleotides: TGCAGCGTTGGCGGTCCCCACCGCGGTAGCGGGAGAGCAAATGAGCAGTTCTTC.

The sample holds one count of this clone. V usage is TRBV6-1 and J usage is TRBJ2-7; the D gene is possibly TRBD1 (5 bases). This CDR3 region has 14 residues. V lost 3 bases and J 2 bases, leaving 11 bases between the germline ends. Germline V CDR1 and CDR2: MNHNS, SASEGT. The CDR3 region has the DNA TGTGCCAGCAGTGATGTCCCAGGGCCCTACGAGCAGTACTTC. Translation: CASSDVPGPYEQYF.

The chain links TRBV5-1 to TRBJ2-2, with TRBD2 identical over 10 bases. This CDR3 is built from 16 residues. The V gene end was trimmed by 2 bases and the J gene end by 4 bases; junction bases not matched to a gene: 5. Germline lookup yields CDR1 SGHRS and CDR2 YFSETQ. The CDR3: CASSFSSGSRTGELFF. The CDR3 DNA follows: TGCGCCAGCAGCTTTTCTAGCGGGAGTCGCACCGGGGAGCTGTTTTTT.

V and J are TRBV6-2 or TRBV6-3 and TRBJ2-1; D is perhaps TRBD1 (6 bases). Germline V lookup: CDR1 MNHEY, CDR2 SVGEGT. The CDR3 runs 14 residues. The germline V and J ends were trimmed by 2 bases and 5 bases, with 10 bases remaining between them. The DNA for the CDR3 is TGTGCCAGCAGTTACAGGACAGCAAACAATGAGCAGTTCTTC. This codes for CASSYRTANNEQFF.

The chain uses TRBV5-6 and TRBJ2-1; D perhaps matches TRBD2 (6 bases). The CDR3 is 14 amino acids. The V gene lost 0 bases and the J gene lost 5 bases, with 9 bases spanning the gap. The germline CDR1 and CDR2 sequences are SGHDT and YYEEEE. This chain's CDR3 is CASSLVAENNEQFF. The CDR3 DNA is TGTGCCAGCAGCTTGGTAGCGGAAAACAATGAGCAGTTCTTC.

CDR3 loop: CASSKGPQRGPYEQYF. The CDR3 DNA sequence: TGTGCCAGCAGCAAAGGCCCTCAGCGGGGGCCCTACGAGCAGTACTTC. V usage is TRBV5-6 and J usage is TRBJ2-7; 8 bases align to TRBD2. This CDR3 is 16 amino acids long. CDR1 is SGHDT, CDR2 YYEEEE, per germline. V gave up 4 bases and J gave up 2 bases; unmatched junction bases: 11. Based on the CDR3 plus reference TRBV5-6 and TRBJ2-7, the full variable domain is DAGVTQSPTHLIKTRGQQVTLRCSPKSGHDTVSWYQQALGQGPQFIFQYYEEEERQRGNFPDRFSGHQFPNYSSELNVNALLLGDSALYLCASSKGPQRGPYEQYFGPGTRLTVT.

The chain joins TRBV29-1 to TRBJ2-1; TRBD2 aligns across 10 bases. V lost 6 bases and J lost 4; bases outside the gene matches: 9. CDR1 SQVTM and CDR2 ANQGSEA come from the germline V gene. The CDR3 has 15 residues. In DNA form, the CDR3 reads TGCAGCGTCGTTACCGGGACTAGCGAATACAATGAGCAGTTCTTC. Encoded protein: CSVVTGTSEYNEQFF.